What follows is one TCR beta chain and its context. What it binds is unknown. After removal of 4 bases from V and 2 bases from J, the junction contained 8 bases not matched to a gene. Germline loops: CDR1 SGHTS, CDR2 YDEGEE. CDR3 length equals 16 residues. These data originate in a study of blood T cells in healthy people across ages. General study points: TCR beta diversity per million T cells fell roughly linearly with age.

A second PCR, run for about 7 to 11 cycles, used a sample-barcoded 5' primer plus a J-beta primer mix. Every cDNA molecule bore a tag from a template-switch adaptor containing 12 random nucleotides. TCRdb independently ran MiXCR on the 5' RACE reads; one entry per CDR3 protein. The repertoire consists of roughly 800,000 distinct CDR3 sequences, with 55% to 75% occurring once and the leading ten covering roughly 22%. This chain links TRBV5-8 with TRBJ2-7; 11 bases fit TRBD2. The source is a man aged 30 to 39 in good health. The source material was blood. The CDR3 protein is CASSGLAGGTPYEQYF. The CDR3 DNA reads as TGTGCCAGCAGCGGATTAGCGGGGGGGACTCCCTACGAGCAGTACTTC.